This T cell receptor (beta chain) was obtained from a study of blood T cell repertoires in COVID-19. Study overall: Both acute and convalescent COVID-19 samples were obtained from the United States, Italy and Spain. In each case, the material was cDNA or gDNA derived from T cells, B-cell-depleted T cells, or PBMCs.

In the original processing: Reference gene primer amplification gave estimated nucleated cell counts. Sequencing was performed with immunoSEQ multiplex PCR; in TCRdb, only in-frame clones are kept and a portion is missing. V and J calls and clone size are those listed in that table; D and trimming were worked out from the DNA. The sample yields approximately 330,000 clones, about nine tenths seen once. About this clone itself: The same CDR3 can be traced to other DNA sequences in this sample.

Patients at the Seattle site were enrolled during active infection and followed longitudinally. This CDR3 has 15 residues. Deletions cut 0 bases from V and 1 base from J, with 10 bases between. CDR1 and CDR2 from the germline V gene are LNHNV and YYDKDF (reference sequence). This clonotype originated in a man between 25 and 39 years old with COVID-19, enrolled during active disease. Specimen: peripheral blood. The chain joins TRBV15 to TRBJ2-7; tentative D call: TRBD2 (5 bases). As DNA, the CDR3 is TGTGCCACCAGCAGAGATCGGGGAAGATCCTACGAGCAGTACTTC. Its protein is CATSRDRGRSYEQYF.